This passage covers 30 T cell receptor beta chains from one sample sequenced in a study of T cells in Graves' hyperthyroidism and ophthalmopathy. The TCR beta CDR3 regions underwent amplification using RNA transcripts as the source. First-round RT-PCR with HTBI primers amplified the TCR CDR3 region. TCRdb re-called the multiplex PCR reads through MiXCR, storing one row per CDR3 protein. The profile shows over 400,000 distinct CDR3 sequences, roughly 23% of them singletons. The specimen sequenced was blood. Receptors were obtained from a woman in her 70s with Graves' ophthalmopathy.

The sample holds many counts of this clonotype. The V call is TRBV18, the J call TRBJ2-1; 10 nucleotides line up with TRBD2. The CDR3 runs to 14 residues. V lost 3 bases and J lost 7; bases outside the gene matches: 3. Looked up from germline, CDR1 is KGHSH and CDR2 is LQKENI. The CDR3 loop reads CASSPGLAKNEQFF. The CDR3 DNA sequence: TGTGCCAGCTCACCGGGACTAGCGAAGAATGAGCAGTTCTTC.

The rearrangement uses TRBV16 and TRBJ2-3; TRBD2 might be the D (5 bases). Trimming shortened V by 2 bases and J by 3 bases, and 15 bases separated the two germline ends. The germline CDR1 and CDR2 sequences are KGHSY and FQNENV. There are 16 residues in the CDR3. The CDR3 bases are TGTGCCAGCAGCCAAAGCCGAGGACTTAGAACAGATACGCAGTATTTT. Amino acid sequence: CASSQSRGLRTDTQYF.

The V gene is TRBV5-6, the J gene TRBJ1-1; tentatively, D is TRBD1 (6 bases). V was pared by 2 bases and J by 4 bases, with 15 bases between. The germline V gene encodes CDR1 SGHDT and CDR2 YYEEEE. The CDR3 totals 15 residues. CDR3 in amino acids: CASSFHQGSGTEAFF. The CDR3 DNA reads TGTGCCAGCAGCTTTCACCAGGGGAGCGGCACTGAAGCTTTCTTT.

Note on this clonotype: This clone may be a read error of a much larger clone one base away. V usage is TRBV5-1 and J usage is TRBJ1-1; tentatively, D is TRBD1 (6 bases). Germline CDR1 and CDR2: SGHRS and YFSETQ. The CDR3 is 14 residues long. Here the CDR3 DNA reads TGCGCCAGCAGCCCGGACAGCTGGAACACTGAAGCTTTATTT. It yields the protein CASSPDSWNTEALF.

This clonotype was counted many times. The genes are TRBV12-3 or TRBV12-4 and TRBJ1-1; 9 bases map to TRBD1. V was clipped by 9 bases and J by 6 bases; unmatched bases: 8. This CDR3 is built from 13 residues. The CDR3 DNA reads TGTGCCAGTAAAACAGGGGGCGCCTCTGAAGCTTTCTTT. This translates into CASKTGGASEAFF.

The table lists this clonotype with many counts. CDR3: CASSRSLQGARDYGYTF. Here the CDR3 DNA reads TGTGCCAGCAGTAGATCCCTCCAGGGGGCCAGGGACTATGGCTACACCTTC. The chain carries TRBV6-1 and TRBJ1-2; 8 bases agree with TRBD1. Germline V CDR1 and CDR2: MNHNS, SASEGT. The CDR3 sequence is 17 residues long. V was clipped by 5 bases and J by 3 bases; unmatched bases: 14.

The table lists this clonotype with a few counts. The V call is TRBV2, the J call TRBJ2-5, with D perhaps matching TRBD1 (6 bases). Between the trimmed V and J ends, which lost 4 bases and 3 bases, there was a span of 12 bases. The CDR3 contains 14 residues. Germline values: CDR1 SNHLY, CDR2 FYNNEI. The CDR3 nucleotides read TGTGCCAGCAGTGGGGGGCGGGTGGAAGAGACCCAGTACTTC. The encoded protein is CASSGGRVEETQYF. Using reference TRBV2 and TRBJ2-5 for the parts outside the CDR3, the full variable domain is EPEVTQTPSHQVTQMGQEVILRCVPISNHLYFYWYRQILGQKVEFLVSFYNNEISEKSEIFDDQFSVERPDGSNFTLKIRSTKLEDSAMYFCASSGGRVEETQYFGPGTRLLVL.

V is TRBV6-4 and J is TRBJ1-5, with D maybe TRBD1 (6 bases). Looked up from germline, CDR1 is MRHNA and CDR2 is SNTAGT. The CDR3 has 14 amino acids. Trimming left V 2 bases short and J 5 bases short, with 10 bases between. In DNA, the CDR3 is TGTGCCAGCAGTGACGGTGGGGGCCATCAGCCCCAGCATTTT. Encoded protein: CASSDGGGHQPQHF.

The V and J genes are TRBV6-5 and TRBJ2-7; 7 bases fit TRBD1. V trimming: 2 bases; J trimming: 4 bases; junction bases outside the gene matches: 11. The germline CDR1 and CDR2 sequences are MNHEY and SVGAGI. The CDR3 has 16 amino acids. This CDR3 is CASSYPGGFQGYEQYF. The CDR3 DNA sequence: TGTGCCAGCAGTTACCCAGGGGGATTTCAAGGATACGAGCAGTACTTC.

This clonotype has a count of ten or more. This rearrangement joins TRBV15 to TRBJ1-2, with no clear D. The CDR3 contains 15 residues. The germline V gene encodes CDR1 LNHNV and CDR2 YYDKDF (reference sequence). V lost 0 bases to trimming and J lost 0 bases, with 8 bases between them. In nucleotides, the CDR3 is TGTGCCACCAGCAGAGATGAAGGACCTAACTATGGCTACACCTTC. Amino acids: CATSRDEGPNYGYTF.

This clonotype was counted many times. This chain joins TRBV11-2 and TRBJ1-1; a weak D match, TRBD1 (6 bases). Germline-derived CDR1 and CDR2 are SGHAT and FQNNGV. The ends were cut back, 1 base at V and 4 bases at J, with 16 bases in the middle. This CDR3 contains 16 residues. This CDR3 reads CASSLAGGGSGTEAFF. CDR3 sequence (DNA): TGTGCCAGCAGCTTAGCGGGAGGGGGATCGGGCACTGAAGCTTTCTTT.

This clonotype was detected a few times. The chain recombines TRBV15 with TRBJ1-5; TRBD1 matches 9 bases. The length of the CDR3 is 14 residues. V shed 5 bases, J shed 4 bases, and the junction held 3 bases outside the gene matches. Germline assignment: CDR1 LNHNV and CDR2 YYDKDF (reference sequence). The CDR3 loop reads CATSSGQGNQPQHF. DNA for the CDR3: TGTGCCACCAGCTCGGGACAGGGAAATCAGCCCCAGCATTTT.

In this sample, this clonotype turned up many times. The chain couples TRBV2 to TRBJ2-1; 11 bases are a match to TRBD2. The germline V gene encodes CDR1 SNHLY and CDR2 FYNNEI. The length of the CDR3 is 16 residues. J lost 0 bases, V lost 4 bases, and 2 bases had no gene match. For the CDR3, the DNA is TGTGCCAGCAGTGCCGGACTAGCGGGCTCCTACAATGAGCAGTTCTTC. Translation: CASSAGLAGSYNEQFF. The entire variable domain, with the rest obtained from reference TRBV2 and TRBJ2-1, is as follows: EPEVTQTPSHQVTQMGQEVILRCVPISNHLYFYWYRQILGQKVEFLVSFYNNEISEKSEIFDDQFSVERPDGSNFTLKIRSTKLEDSAMYFCASSAGLAGSYNEQFFGPGTRLTVL.

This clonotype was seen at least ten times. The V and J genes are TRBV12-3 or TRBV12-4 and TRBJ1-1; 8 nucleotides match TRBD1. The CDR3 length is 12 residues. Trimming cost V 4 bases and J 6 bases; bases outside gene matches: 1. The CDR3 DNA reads TGTGCCAGCAGTTCGACAGGGGCTGAAGCTTTCTTT. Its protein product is CASSSTGAEAFF.

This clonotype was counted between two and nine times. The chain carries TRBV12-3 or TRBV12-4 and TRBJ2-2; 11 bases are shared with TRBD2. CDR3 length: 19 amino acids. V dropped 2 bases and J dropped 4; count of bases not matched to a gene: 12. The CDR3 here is CASSLRGLAGGPGTGELFF. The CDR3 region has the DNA TGTGCCAGCAGTTTAAGAGGGCTAGCGGGAGGACCCGGCACCGGGGAGCTGTTTTTT.

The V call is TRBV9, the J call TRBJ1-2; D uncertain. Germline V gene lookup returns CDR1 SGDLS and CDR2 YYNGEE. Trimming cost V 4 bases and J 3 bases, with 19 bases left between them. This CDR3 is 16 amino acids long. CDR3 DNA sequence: TGTGCCAGCAGCATAACCCCTAGACCGTCCGACTATGGCTACACCTTC. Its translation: CASSITPRPSDYGYTF.

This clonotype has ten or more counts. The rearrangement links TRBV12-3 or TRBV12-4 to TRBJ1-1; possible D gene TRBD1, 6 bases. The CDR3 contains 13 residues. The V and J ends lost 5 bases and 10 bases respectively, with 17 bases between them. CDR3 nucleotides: TGTGCCAGCAGTAAGCTAGGACAGACCGGAGCTTTCTTT. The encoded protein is CASSKLGQTGAFF.

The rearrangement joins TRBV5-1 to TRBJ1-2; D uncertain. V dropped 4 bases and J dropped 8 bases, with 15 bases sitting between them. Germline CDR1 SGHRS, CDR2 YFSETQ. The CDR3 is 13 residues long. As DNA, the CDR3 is TGCGCCAGCAGCCTATCCCCACCTGGGGGCTACACCTTC. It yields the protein CASSLSPPGGYTF.

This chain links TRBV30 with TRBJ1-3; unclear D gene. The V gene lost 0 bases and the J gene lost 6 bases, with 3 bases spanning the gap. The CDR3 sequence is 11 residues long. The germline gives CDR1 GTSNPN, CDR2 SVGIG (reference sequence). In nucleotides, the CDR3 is TGTGCCTGGAGTGTTCAAAACACCATATATTTT. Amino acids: CAWSVQNTIYF. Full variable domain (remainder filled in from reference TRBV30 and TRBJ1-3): SQTIHQWPATLVQPVGSPLSLECTVEGTSNPNLYWYRQAAGRGLQLLFYSVGIGQISSEVPQNLSASRPQDRQFILSSKKLLLSDSGFYLCAWSVQNTIYFGEGSWLTVV.

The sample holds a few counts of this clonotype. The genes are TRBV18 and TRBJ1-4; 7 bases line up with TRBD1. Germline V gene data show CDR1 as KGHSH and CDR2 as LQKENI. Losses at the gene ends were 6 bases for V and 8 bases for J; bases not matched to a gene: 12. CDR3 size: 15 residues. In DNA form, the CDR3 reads TGTGCCAGCTCCCCCGGAGACAGGGCCAGCGAAAAACTGTTTTTT. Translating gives CASSPGDRASEKLFF. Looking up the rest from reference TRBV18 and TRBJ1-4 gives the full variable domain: NAGVMQNPRHLVRRRGQEARLRCSPMKGHSHVYWYRQLPEEGLKFMVYLQKENIIDESGMPKERFSAEFPKEGPSILRIQQVVRGDSAAYFCASSPGDRASEKLFFGSGTQLSVL.

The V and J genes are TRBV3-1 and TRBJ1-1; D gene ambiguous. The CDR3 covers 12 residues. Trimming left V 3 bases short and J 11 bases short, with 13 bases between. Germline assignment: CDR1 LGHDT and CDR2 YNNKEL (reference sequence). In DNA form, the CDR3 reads TGTGCCAGCAGCCAGGGCCCCAAAACGGCTTTCTTT. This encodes CASSQGPKTAFF.

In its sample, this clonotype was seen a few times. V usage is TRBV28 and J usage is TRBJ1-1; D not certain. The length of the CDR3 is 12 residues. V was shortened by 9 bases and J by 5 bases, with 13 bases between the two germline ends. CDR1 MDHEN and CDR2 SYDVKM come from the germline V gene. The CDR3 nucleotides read TGTGCCAGTCAGGAAGGAGGGACTGAAGCTTTCTTT. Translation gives CASQEGGTEAFF.

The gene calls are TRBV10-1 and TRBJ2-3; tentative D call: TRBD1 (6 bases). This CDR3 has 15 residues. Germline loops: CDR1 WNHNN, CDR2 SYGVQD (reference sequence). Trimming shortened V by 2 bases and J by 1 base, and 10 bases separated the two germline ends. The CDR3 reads CASSERGRGTDTQYF. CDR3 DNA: TGCGCCAGCAGTGAGAGGGGGAGAGGCACAGATACGCAGTATTTT.

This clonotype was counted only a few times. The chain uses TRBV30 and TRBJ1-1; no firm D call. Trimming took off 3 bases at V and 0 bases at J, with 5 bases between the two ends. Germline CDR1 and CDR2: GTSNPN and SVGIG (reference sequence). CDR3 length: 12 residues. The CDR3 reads CAWRQMNTEAFF. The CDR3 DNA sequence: TGTGCCTGGAGGCAGATGAACACTGAAGCTTTCTTT.

The CDR3: CASSLTWDNEQFF. The CDR3 nucleotides read TGTGCCAGCAGCTTAACATGGGACAATGAGCAGTTCTTC. The chain is built from TRBV7-3 and TRBJ2-1; unclear D gene. The V and J ends lost 0 bases and 5 bases respectively, with 5 bases between them. Germline CDR1 is SGHTA and CDR2 is FQGTGA. The CDR3 is 13 residues long.

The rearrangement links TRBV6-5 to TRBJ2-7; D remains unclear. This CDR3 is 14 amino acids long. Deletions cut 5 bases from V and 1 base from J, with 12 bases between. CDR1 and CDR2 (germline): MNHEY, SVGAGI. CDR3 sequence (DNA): TGTGCCAGCAGTAACCCAGGCCAATCCTACGAGCAGTACTTC. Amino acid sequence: CASSNPGQSYEQYF.

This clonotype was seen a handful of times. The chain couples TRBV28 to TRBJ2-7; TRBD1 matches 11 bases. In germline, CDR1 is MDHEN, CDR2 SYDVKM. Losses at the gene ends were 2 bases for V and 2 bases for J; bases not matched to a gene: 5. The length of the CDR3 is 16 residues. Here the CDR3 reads CASSLRDRGSTYEQYF. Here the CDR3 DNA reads TGTGCCAGCAGTTTAAGGGACAGGGGGTCCACCTACGAGCAGTACTTC.

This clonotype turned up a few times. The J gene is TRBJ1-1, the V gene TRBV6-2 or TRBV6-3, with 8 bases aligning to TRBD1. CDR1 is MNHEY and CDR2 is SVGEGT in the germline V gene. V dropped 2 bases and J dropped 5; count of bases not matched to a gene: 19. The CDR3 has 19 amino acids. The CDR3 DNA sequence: TGTGCCAGCAGTTACCCCGGGGCAGGGGGCCCCCTCAGGATGACTGAAGCTTTCTTT. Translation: CASSYPGAGGPLRMTEAFF.

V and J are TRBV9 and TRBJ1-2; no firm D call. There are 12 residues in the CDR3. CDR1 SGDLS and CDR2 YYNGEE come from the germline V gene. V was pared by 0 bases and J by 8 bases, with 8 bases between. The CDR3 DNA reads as TGTGCCAGCAGCGTAGGACGGGGAGGCTACACCTTC. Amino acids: CASSVGRGGYTF.

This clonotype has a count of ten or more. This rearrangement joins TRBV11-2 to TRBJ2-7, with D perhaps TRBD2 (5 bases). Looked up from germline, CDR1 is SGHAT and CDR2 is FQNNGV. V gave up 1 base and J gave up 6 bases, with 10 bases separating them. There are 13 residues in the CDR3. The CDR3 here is CASSLGGSLEQYF. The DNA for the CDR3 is TGTGCCAGCAGCTTAGGAGGGTCACTCGAGCAGTACTTC. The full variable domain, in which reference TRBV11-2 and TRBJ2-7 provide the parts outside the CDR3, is EAGVAQSPRYKIIEKRQSVAFWCNPISGHATLYWYQQILGQGPKLLIQFQNNGVVDDSQLPKDRFSAERLKGVDSTLKIQPAKLEDSAVYLCASSLGGSLEQYFGPGTRLTVT.